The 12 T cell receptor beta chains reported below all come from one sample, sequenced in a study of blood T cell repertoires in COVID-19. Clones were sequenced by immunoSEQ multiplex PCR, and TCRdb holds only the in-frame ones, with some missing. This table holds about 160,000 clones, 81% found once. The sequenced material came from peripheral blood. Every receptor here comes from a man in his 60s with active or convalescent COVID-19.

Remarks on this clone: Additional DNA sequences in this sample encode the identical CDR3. DNA of the CDR3: TGTGCCAGCAGTTCGCGGGGCACAGATACGCAGTATTTT. It specifies CASSSRGTDTQYF. This sequence joins TRBV12-3 or TRBV12-4 and TRBJ2-3; tentatively, D is TRBD2 (5 bases). Trimming took off 4 bases at V and 1 base at J, with 6 bases between the two ends. The CDR3 length is 13 residues.

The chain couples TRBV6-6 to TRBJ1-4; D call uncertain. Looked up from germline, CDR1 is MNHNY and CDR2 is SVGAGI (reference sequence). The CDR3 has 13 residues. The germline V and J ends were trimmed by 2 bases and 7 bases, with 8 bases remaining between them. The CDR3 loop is CASSYGRGEKLFF. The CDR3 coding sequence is TGTGCCAGCAGTTACGGTCGGGGTGAAAAACTGTTTTTT.

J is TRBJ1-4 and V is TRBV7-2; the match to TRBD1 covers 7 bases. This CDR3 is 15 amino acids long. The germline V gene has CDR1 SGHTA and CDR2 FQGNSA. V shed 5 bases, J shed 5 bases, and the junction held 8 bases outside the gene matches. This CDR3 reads CASSPGTATNEKLFF. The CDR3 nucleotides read TGTGCCAGCAGCCCTGGGACAGCGACAAATGAAAAACTGTTTTTT.

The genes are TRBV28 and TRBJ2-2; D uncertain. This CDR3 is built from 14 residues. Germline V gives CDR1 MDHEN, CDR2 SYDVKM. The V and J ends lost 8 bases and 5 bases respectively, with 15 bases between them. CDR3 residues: CASANWRRTGELFF. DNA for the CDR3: TGTGCCAGCGCTAATTGGAGAAGGACCGGGGAGCTGTTTTTT.

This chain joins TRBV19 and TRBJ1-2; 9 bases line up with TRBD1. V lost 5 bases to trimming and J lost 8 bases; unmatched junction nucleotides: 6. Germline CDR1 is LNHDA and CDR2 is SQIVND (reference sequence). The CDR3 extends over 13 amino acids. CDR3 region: CASSSGQGKGYTF. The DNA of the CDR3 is TGTGCCAGTAGTTCGGGACAGGGAAAAGGCTACACCTTC.

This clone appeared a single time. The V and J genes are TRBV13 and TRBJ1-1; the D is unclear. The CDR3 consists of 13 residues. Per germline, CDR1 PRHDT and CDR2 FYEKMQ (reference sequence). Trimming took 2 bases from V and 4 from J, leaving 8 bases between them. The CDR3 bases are TGTGCCAGCAGCTTAAGTCGGGGCACTGAAGCTTTCTTT. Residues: CASSLSRGTEAFF.

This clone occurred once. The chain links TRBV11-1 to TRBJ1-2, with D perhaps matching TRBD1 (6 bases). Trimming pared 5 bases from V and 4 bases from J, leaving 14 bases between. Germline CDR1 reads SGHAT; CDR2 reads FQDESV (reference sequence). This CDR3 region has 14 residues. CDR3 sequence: CASSPLGGAYGYTF. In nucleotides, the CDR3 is TGTGCCAGCAGCCCCTTGGGGGGGGCCTATGGCTACACCTTC.

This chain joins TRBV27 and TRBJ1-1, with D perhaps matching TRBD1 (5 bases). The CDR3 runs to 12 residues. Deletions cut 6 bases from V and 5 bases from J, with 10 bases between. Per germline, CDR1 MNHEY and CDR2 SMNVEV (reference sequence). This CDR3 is CASRRGGTEAFF. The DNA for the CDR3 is TGTGCCAGCAGGCGGGGGGGGACTGAAGCTTTCTTT.

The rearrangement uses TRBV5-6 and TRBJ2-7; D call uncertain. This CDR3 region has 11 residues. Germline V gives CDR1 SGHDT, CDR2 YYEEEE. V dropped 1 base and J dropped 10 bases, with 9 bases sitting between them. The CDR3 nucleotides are TGTGCCAGCAGCTTGCAGTCTGTTCAGTACTTC. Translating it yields CASSLQSVQYF. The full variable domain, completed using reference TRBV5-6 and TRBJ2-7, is DAGVTQSPTHLIKTRGQQVTLRCSPKSGHDTVSWYQQALGQGPQFIFQYYEEEERQRGNFPDRFSGHQFPNYSSELNVNALLLGDSALYLCASSLQSVQYFGPGTRLTVT.

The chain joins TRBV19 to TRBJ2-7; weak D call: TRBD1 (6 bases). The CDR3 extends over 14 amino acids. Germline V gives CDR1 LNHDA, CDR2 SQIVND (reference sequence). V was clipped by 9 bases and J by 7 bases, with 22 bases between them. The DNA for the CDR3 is TGTGCCAGCTCGAGGGCCCCAGGGGTAGAAGAGCAGTACTTC. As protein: CASSRAPGVEEQYF.

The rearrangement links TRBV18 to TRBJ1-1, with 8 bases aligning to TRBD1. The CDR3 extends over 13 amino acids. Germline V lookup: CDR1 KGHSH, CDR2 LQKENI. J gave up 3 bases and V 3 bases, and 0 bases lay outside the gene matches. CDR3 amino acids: CASSPDRDTEAFF. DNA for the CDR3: TGTGCCAGCTCACCGGACAGGGACACTGAAGCTTTCTTT.

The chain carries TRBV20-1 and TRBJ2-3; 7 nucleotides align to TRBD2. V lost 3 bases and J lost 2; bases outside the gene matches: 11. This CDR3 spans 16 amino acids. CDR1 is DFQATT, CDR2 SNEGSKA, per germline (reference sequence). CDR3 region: CSASGAGTGHTDTQYF. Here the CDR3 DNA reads TGCAGTGCTAGTGGAGCGGGAACGGGCCACACAGATACGCAGTATTTT.